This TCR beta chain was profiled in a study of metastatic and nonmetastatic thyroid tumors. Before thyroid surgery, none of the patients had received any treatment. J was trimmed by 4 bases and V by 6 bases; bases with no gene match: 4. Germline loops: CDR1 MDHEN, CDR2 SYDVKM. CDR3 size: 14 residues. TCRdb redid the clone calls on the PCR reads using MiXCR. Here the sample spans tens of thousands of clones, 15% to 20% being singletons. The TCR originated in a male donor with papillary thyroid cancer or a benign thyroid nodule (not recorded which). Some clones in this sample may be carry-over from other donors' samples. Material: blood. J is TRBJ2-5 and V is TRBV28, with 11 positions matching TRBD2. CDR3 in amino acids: CASRTSGVSETQYF. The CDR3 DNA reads TGTGCCAGCAGGACTAGCGGGGTATCAGAGACCCAGTACTTC. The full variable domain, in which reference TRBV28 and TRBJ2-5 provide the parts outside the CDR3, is DVKVTQSSRYLVKRTGEKVFLECVQDMDHENMFWYRQDPGLGLRLIYFSYDVKMKEKGDIPEGYSVSREKKERFSLILESASTNQTSMYLCASRTSGVSETQYFGPGTRLLVL.